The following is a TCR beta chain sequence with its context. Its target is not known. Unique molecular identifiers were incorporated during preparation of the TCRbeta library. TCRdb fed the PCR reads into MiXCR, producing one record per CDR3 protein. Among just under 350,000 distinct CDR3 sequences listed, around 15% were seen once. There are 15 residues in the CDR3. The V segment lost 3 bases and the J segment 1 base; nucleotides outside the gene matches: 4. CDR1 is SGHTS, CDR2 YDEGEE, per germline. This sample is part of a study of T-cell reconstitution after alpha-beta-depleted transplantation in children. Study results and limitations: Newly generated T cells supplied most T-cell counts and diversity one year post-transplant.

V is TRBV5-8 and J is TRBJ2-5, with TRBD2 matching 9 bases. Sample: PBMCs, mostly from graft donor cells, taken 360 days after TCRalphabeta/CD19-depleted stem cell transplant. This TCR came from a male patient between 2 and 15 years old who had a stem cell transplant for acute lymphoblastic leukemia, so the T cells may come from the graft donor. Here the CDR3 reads CASSSRLAVQETQYF. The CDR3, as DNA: TGTGCCAGCAGCTCTAGACTAGCGGTCCAAGAGACCCAGTACTTC.